This T cell receptor (beta chain) was identified in a study of T cells after yellow fever vaccination. For the study at large: Low-cell-number fractions underwent preparation using SMART-Seq v4 Ultra Low Input. Study-level findings and limits: Few clonotypes appeared in both CD4 and CD8 compartments. Among primary-vaccination clones, most reappeared after the booster, at approximately 96% for CD4 and around 91% for CD8.

Of note for this clonotype: Its antigen is currently unknown.

TCR cDNA, made by 5'RACE template switching, carried an added universal primer site and UMIs. MiXCR was run by TCRdb on the 5' RACE reads, yielding one entry per CDR3 protein. Of hundreds of thousands of distinct CDR3 sequences in the sample, 9% to 15% were seen once. The source was PBMCs, collected on the day of the yellow fever booster vaccination. This clonotype was obtained from a young man who received the YFV17D yellow fever vaccine.

The CDR3 sequence is CSASGWTSGPDTQYF. DNA of the CDR3: TGCAGTGCTAGCGGCTGGACTAGCGGTCCAGATACGCAGTATTTT. The chain links TRBV20-1 to TRBJ2-3; TRBD2 agrees at 10 bases. Germline CDR1 is DFQATT and CDR2 is SNEGSKA (reference sequence). The CDR3 is 15 residues long. V was pared by 3 bases and J by 4 bases, with 7 bases of the junction left unmatched.